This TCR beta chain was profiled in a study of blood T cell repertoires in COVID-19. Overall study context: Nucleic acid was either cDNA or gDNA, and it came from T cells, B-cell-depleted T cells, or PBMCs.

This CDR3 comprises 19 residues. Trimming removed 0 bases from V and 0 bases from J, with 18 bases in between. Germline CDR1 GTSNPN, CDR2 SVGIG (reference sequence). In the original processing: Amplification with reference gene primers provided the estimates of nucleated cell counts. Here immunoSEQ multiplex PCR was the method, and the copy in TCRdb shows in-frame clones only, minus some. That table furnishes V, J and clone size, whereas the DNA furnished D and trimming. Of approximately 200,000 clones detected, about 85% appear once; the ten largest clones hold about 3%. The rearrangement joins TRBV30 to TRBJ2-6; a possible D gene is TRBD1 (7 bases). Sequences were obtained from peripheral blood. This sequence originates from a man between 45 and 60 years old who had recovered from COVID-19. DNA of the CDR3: TGTGCCTGGAGTGTAAGTCGGGGGACAGCCGGCTCTGGGGCCAACGTCCTGACTTTC. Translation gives CAWSVSRGTAGSGANVLTF. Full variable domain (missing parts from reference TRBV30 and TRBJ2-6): SQTIHQWPATLVQPVGSPLSLECTVEGTSNPNLYWYRQAAGRGLQLLFYSVGIGQISSEVPQNLSASRPQDRQFILSSKKLLLSDSGFYLCAWSVSRGTAGSGANVLTFGAGSRLTVL.